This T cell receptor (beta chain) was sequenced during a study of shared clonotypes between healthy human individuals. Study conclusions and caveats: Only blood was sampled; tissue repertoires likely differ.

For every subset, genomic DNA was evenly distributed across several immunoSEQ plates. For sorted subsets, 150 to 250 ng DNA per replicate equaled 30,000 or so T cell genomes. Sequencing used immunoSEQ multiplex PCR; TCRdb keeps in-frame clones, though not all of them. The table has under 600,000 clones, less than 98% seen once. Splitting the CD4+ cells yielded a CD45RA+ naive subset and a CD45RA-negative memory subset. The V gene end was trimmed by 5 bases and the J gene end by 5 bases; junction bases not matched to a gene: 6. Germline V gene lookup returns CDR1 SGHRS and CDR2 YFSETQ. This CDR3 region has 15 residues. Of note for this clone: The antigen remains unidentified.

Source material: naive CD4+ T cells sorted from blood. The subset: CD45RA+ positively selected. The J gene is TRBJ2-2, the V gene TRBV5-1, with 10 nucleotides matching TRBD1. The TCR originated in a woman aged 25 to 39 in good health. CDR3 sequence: CASSPGQGGTGELFF. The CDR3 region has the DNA TGCGCCAGCAGTCCTGGACAGGGGGGAACCGGGGAGCTGTTTTTT. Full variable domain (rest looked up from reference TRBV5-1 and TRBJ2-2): KAGVTQTPRYLIKTRGQQVTLSCSPISGHRSVSWYQQTPGQGLQFLFEYFSETQRNKGNFPGRFSGRQFSNSRSEMNVSTLELGDSALYLCASSPGQGGTGELFFGEGSRLTVL.